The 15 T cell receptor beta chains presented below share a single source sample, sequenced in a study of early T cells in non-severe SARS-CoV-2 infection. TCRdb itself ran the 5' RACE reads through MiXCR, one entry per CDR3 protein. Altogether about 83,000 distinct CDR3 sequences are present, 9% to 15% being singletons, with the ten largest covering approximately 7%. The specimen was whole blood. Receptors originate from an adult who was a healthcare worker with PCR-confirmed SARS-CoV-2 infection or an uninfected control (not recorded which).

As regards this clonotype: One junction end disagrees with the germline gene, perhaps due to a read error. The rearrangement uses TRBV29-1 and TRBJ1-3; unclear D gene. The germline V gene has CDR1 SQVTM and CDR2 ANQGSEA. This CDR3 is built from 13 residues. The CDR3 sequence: CSVQVASENTIYF. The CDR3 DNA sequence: TGCAGCGTTCAAGTCGCCTCTGAAAACACCATATATTTT.

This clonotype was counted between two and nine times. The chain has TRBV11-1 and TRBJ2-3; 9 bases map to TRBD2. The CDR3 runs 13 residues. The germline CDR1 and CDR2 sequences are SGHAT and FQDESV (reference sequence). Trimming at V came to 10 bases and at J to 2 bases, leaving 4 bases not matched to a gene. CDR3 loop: CATRTSATDTQYF. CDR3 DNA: TGTGCCACCAGGACTAGCGCCACAGATACGCAGTATTTT.

CDR3 nucleotide sequence: TGTGCCAGCAGTGCCCCCGGATTCACAACTAACTATGGCTACACCTTC. Its translation: CASSAPGFTTNYGYTF. The chain carries TRBV6-2 or TRBV6-3 and TRBJ1-2; no firm D call. The V gene's germline CDR1 is MNHEY and CDR2 SVGEGT. Trimming shortened V by 5 bases and J by 0 bases, and 16 bases separated the two germline ends. The CDR3 is 16 residues long.

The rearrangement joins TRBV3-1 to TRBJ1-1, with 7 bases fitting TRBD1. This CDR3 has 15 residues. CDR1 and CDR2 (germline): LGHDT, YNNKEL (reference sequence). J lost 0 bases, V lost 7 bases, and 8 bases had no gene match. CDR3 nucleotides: TGTGCCAGCACCCCTTGGGACAGTTTGAACACTGAAGCTTTCTTT. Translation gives CASTPWDSLNTEAFF.

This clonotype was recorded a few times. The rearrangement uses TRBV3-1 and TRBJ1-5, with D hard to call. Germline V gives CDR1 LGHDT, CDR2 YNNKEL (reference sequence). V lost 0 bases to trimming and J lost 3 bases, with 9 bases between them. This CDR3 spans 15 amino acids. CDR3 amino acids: CASSQDVRPNQPQHF. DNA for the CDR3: TGTGCCAGCAGCCAAGATGTGCGGCCCAATCAGCCCCAGCATTTT. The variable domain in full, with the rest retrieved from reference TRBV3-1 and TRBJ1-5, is DTAVSQTPKYLVTQMGNDKSIKCEQNLGHDTMYWYKQDSKKFLKIMFSYNNKELIINETVPNRFSPKSPDKAHLNLHINSLELGDSAVYFCASSQDVRPNQPQHFGDGTRLSIL.

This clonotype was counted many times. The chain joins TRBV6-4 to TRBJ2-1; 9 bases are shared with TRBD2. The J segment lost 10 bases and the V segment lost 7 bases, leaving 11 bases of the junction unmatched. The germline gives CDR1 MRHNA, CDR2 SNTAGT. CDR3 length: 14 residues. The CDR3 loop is CASISVAGAGEQFF. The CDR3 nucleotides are TGTGCCAGCATATCGGTAGCGGGAGCCGGGGAGCAGTTCTTC.

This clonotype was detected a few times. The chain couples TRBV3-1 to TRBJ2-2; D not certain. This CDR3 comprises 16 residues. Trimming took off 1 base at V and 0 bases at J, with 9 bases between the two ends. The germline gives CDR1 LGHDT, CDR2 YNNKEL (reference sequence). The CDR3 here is CASSQVPTANTGELFF. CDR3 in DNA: TGTGCCAGCAGCCAAGTCCCCACTGCGAACACCGGGGAGCTGTTTTTT.

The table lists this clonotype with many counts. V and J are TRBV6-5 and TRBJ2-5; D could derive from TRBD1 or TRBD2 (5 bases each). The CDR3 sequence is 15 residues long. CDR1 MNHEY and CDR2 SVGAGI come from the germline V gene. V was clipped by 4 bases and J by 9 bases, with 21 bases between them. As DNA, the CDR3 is TGTGCCAGCAGTTTTTCCCCCCGGGACCCTCCATCCCAGTACTTC. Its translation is CASSFSPRDPPSQYF.

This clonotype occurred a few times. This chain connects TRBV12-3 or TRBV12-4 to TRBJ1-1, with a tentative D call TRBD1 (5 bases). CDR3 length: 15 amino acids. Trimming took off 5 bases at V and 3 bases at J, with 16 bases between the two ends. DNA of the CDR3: TGTGCCAGCAGTACCCGGGACCTCGGGGACACTGAAGCTTTCTTT. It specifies CASSTRDLGDTEAFF.

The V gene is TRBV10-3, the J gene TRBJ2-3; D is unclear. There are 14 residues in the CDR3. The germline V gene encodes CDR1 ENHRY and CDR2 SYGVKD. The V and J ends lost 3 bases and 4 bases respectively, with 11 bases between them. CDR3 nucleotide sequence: TGTGCCATCAGTGAATATCTGAGCGCAGATACGCAGTATTTT. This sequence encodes CAISEYLSADTQYF.

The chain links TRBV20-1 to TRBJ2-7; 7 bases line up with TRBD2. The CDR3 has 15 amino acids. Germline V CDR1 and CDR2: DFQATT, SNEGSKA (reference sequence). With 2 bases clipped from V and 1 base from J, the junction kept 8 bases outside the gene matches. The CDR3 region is CSARWGAGQSYEQYF. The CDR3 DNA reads TGCAGTGCTAGATGGGGAGCGGGGCAGTCCTACGAGCAGTACTTC.

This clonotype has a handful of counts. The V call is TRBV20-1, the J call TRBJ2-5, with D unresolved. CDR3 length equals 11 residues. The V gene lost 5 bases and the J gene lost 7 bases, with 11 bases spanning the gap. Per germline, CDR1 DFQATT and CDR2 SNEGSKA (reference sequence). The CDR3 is CSAELGGTQYF. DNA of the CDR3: TGCAGTGCTGAACTTGGTGGGACCCAGTACTTC.

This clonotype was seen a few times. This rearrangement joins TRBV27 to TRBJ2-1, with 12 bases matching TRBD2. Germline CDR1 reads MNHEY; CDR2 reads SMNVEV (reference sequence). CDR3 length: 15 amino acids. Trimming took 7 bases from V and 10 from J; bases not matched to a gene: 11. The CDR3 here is CASTPTSGRLWEQFF. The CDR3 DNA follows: TGTGCCAGCACCCCGACTAGCGGGAGATTATGGGAGCAGTTCTTC.

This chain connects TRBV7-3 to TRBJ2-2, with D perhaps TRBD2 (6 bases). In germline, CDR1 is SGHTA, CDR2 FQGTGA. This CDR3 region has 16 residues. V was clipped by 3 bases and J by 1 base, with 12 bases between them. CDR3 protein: CASSFGGIKNTGELFF. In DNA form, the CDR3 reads TGTGCCAGCAGCTTTGGCGGGATAAAGAACACCGGGGAGCTGTTTTTT.

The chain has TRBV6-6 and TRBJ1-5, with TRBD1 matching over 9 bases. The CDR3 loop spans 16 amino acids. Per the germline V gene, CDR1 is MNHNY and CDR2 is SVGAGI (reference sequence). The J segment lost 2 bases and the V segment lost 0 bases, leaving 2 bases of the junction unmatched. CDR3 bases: TGTGCCAGCAGTTACTCTACAGGGGGCGGCAATCAGCCCCAGCATTTT. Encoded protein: CASSYSTGGGNQPQHF.